This TCR beta chain was identified in a study of blood T cell repertoires in COVID-19. Study information: Samples representing acute and convalescent COVID-19 were sourced from the United States, Italy and Spain. Sample material is recorded as cDNA or gDNA derived from T cells, B-cell-depleted T cells, or PBMCs.

Sequenced by immunoSEQ multiplex PCR; TCRdb stores in-frame clones only, minus some. The data show about 110,000 clones, with 80% to 90% seen just once and less than 8% held by the top ten. With V trimmed by 5 bases and J by 3 bases, 6 bases remained unmatched. There are 15 residues in the CDR3. The germline gives CDR1 KGHSH, CDR2 LQKENI. The chain combines TRBV18 with TRBJ2-1, with 8 nucleotides matching TRBD1. Sequenced sample: peripheral blood. This receptor was taken from a woman of 80 years or more with active or convalescent COVID-19. The CDR3 sequence is CASSSGQDVYNEQFF. CDR3 DNA: TGTGCCAGCTCATCGGGACAGGACGTCTACAATGAGCAGTTCTTC.